Each of the 10 T cell receptor beta chains below was sequenced from the same sample in a study of shared clonotypes between healthy human individuals. Generated by immunoSEQ multiplex PCR, the TCRdb table keeps only in-frame clones and is missing some. The sample includes hundreds of thousands of clones, 74% of them seen just once. Sequencing was carried out using memory CD4+ T cells sorted from blood. Subset given: CD45RA-negative fraction. The origin of the receptors is a woman aged 25 to 39 in good health.

This sequence joins TRBV4-2 and TRBJ2-2, with D perhaps TRBD2 (6 bases). Germline CDR1 and CDR2: LGHNA and YNFKEQ. The CDR3 contains 18 residues. V was trimmed by 0 bases and J by 0 bases, leaving 14 bases between them. The CDR3 reads CASSQDLVLAANTGELFF. In DNA, the CDR3 is TGTGCCAGCAGCCAAGATCTTGTACTAGCAGCGAACACCGGGGAGCTGTTTTTT.

The chain recombines TRBV28 with TRBJ2-4, with D unclear. The V end lost 7 bases, the J end lost 1 base, and 8 bases lay between the germline ends. Germline V gene sequence: CDR1 MDHEN, CDR2 SYDVKM. CDR3 length: 13 residues. CDR3 in amino acids: CASMEYAKNIQYF. As DNA, the CDR3 is TGTGCCAGCATGGAATACGCCAAAAACATTCAGTACTTC.

The V gene is TRBV11-3, the J gene TRBJ2-7; no firm D call. The CDR3 consists of 12 residues. Germline CDR1 reads SGHNT; CDR2 reads YENEEA. V lost 5 bases and J 12 bases, leaving 17 bases between the germline ends. CDR3 nucleotides: TGTGCCAGCAGCGCCGAGAATATAAATGTGTACTTC. Residues: CASSAENINVYF.

The CDR3 loop reads CASSVATDTQYF. The CDR3 nucleotides read TGTGCCAGCAGTGTCGCGACAGATACGCAGTATTTT. The V call is TRBV6-1, the J call TRBJ2-3; D not certain. CDR1 and CDR2 from the germline V gene are MNHNS and SASEGT. The CDR3 length is 12 residues. V lost 4 bases, J lost 3 bases, and 5 bases lay in between.

The chain links TRBV19 to TRBJ2-3; D gene unclear. This CDR3 spans 12 amino acids. Per the germline V gene, CDR1 is LNHDA and CDR2 is SQIVND (reference sequence). V shed 2 bases and J shed 4 bases, with 4 bases lying between them. CDR3 sequence reads: CASSIKADTQYF. Written as DNA, the CDR3 is TGTGCCAGTAGTATAAAGGCAGATACGCAGTATTTT.

V gene TRBV11-2 combines with J gene TRBJ2-1; TRBD1 agrees at 12 bases. J lost 10 bases, V lost 5 bases, and 12 bases had no gene match. Looked up from germline, CDR1 is SGHAT and CDR2 is FQNNGV. The CDR3 spans 16 residues. CDR3 nucleotide sequence: TGTGCCAGCAGCCACAGGTCGGGACAGGGGGCTCGAGAGCAGTTCTTC. Translating it yields CASSHRSGQGAREQFF.

This clone came up once. This CDR3 is also generated by other DNA sequences in the sample. The V and J genes are TRBV5-1 and TRBJ2-1; 11 nucleotides align to TRBD2. Germline CDR1 reads SGHRS; CDR2 reads YFSETQ. This CDR3 has 15 amino acids. Unmatched junction bases numbered 4, after V lost 4 bases and J lost 4 bases. CDR3 in amino acids: CASSLTSGTYNEQFF. In DNA form, the CDR3 reads TGCGCCAGCAGCCTGACTAGCGGGACATACAATGAGCAGTTCTTC.

Concerning this clone itself: Other DNA sequences in the sample encode the same CDR3. The chain recombines TRBV19 with TRBJ2-7; no reliable D call. With 3 bases removed from V and 3 bases from J, the gap between germline ends came to 9 bases. Germline V gene lookup returns CDR1 LNHDA and CDR2 SQIVND (reference sequence). This CDR3 spans 13 amino acids. Written as DNA, the CDR3 is TGTGCCAGTAGTATCTCCGACGGCTACGAGCAGTACTTC. Translating it yields CASSISDGYEQYF. The complete variable domain, with remaining parts taken from reference TRBV19 and TRBJ2-7, reads DGGITQSPKYLFRKEGQNVTLSCEQNLNHDAMYWYRQDPGQGLRLIYYSQIVNDFQKGDIAEGYSVSREKKESFPLTVTSAQKNPTAFYLCASSISDGYEQYFGPGTRLTVT.

The chain links TRBV7-2 to TRBJ1-2, with D possibly being TRBD1 (5 bases). The V gene lost 2 bases and the J gene lost 1 base, with 14 bases spanning the gap. The CDR3 is made up of 16 amino acids. Germline CDR1 reads SGHTA; CDR2 reads FQGNSA. The CDR3 DNA reads as TGTGCCAGCAGCTTATTTCCGGGGCCTATTAACTATGGCTACACCTTC. Encoded protein: CASSLFPGPINYGYTF.

V and J are TRBV6-5 and TRBJ2-5; 10 nucleotides agree with TRBD2. CDR1 and CDR2 from the germline V gene are MNHEY and SVGAGI. V gave up 6 bases and J gave up 3 bases; unmatched junction bases: 7. This CDR3 contains 15 residues. CDR3 nucleotide sequence: TGTGCCAGCAGCGCCCACCTAGCGGGGGAAGAGACCCAGTACTTC. Translation gives CASSAHLAGEETQYF.